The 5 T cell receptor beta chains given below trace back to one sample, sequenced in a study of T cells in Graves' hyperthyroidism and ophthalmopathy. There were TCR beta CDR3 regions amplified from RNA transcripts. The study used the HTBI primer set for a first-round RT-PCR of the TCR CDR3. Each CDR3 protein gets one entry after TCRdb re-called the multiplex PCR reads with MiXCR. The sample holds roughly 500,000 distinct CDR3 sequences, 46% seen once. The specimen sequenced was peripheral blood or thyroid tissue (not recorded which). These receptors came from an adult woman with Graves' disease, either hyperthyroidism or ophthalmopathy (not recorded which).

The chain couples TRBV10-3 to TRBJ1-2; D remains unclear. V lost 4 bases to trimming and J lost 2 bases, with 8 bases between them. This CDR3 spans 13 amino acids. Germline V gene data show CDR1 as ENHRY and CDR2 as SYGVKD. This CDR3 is CAISGGENYGYTF. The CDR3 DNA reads TGTGCCATCAGTGGGGGTGAAAACTATGGCTACACCTTC.

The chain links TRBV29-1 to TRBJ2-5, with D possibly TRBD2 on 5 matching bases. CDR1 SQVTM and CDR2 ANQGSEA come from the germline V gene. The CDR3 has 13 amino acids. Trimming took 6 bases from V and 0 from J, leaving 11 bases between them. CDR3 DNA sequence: TGCAGCGTCCGGGAAGGTGACCAAGAGACCCAGTACTTC. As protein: CSVREGDQETQYF.

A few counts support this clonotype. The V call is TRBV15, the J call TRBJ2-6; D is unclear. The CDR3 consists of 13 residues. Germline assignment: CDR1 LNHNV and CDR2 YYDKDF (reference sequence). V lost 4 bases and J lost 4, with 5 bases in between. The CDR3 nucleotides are TGTGCCACCAGCATCACCGGGGCCAACGTCCTGACTTTC. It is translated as CATSITGANVLTF.

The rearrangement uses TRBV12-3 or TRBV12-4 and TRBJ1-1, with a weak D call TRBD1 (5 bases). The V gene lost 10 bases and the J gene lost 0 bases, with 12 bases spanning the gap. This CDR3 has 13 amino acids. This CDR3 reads CATSQDLNTEAFF. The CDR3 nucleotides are TGTGCCACATCACAGGATCTGAACACTGAAGCTTTCTTT.

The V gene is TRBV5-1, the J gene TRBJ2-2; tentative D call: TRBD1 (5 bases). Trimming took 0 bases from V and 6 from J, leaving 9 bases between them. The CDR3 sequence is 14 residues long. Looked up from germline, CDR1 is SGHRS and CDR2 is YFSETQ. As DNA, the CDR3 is TGCGCCAGCAGCTTGGGACAGAAGGCCGGGGAGCTGTTTTTT. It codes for CASSLGQKAGELFF.